This is a list of T cell receptor beta chains from one sample in a study of CD8 T cells in ankylosing spondylitis. Via MiXCR, TCRdb re-called the 5' RACE reads, giving one row per CDR3 protein. The table has roughly 120,000 distinct CDR3 sequences, around 13% seen once. Source material: blood, either unsorted or a sorted T cell fraction (not recorded which). The receptors were gathered from a female donor with ankylosing spondylitis or in good health (not recorded which). Both conserved end residues are part of each CDR3. A D gene is named only where the DNA matches it firmly. Rows give clone size only sometimes, using once, few, many, or a class for an expanded clone.

TGTGCCAGCGACCCGACAGGGACGAGGGGCCATAGGCAGTTCTTC	CASDPTGTRGHRQFF	TRBV5-5	TRBJ2-1	many	15	TRBD1
TGTGCCAGCAGACATGGAGGGGGGGGCTTGGCCAAAAACATTCAGTACTTC	CASRHGGGGLAKNIQYF	TRBV2	TRBJ2-4	many	17	NA
TGCGCCAGCAGCTCTGAACCCTACTCCTACGAGCAGTACTTC	CASSSEPYSYEQYF	TRBV5-1	TRBJ2-7	many	14	NA
TGTGCCAGCAGCCCCGAGACAGGTGGGGTCACCGGGGAGCTGTTTTTT	CASSPETGGVTGELFF	TRBV9	TRBJ2-2	NA	16	NA
TGTGCCAGCAGCAAGACAGGGTTCACTGAAGCTTTCTTT	CASSKTGFTEAFF	TRBV12-3/TRBV12-4	TRBJ1-1	many	13	TRBD1
TGTGCCAGCGGGAGTACCGGACTAGCGGATTATTTCTTCGGCAAAAACATTCAGTACTTC	CASGSTGLADYFFGKNIQYF	TRBV11-2	TRBJ2-4	few	20	TRBD2
TGTGCCAGCAGCTTAGTCGGACAACCACGAAGTTCACCCCTCCACTTT	CASSLVGQPRSSPLHF	TRBV7-8	TRBJ1-6	NA	16	NA
TGTGCCAGCAGCTTGGACAGGGTCTCCTACGAGCAGTACTTC	CASSLDRVSYEQYF	TRBV7-8	TRBJ2-7	many	14	TRBD1
TGCAGCGCCCAGACAGGGGCTGAAGCTTTCTTT	CSAQTGAEAFF	TRBV20-1	TRBJ1-1	few	11	TRBD1
TGTGCCAGCAGTTTGAGGGGGCTCGGAAACACCATATATTTT	CASSLRGLGNTIYF	TRBV27	TRBJ1-3	NA	14	TRBD1
TGTGCCAGCACCCTCTCGCAGAGACCCAATGAGCAGTTCTTC	CASTLSQRPNEQFF	TRBV6-1	TRBJ2-1	few	14	NA
TGTGCCAGCAACAGGGGCCGGGAACAGGGGGATAATTCACCCCTCCACTTT	CASNRGREQGDNSPLHF	TRBV21-1	TRBJ1-6	few	17	NA
TGCAGTGCTAGAGAACAGCAAGAGACCCAGTACTTC	CSAREQQETQYF	TRBV20-1	TRBJ2-5	many	12	NA
TGTGCCACCAGCGACAGGGCTGGGGCCAACGTCCTGACTTTC	CATSDRAGANVLTF	TRBV15	TRBJ2-6	few	14	TRBD1
TGTGCCAGCAGCCAAAATCTTGGGACAAGGGCTTCCGGGGAGCAGTACTTC	CASSQNLGTRASGEQYF	TRBV4-2	TRBJ2-7	few	17	NA
TGTGCCAGCAGCCTGGAGGCCATGAGGACCGGGGAGCTGTTTTTT	CASSLEAMRTGELFF	TRBV5-5	TRBJ2-2	NA	15	NA
TGTGCCAGCAGCTTAGCCGAGAATCAGCCCCAGCATTTT	CASSLAENQPQHF	TRBV7-8	TRBJ1-5	NA	13	NA
TGTGCCAGCAGCATGGACAGGGTAGTGAATGAGCAGTTCTTC	CASSMDRVVNEQFF	TRBV5-6	TRBJ2-1	few	14	TRBD1
TGCGCCAGCAGCTTGGAGGGGTTCTCTGGAAACACCATATATTTT	CASSLEGFSGNTIYF	TRBV5-1	TRBJ1-3	many	15	NA
TGCAGTGCCGATATAGCGGGGAGAAAAGATACGCAGTATTTT	CSADIAGRKDTQYF	TRBV20-1	TRBJ2-3	few	14	TRBD2